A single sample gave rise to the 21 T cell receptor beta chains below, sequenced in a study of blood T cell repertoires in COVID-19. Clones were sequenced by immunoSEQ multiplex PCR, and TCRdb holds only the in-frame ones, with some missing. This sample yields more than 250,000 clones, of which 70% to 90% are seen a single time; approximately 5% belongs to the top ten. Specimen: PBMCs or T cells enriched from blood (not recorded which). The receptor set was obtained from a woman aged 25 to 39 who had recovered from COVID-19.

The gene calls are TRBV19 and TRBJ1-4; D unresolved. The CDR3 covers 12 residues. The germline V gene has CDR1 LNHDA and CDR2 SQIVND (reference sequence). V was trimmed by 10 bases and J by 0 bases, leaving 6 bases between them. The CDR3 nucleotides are TGTGCCACCAGCGCAACTAATGAAAAACTGTTTTTT. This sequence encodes CATSATNEKLFF.

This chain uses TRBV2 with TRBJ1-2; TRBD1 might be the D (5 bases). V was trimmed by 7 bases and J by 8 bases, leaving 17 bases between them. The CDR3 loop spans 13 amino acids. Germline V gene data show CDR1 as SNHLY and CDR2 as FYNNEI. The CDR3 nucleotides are TGTGCCAGCAACATTGGACCTCGACAGGGCTACACCTTC. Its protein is CASNIGPRQGYTF. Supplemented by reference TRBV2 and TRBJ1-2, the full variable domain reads EPEVTQTPSHQVTQMGQEVILRCVPISNHLYFYWYRQILGQKVEFLVSFYNNEISEKSEIFDDQFSVERPDGSNFTLKIRSTKLEDSAMYFCASNIGPRQGYTFGSGTRLTVV.

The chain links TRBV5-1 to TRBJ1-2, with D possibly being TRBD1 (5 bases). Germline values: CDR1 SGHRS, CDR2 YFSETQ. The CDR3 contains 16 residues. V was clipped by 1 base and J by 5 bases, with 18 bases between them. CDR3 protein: CASSLSRESLRYGYTF. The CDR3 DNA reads TGCGCCAGCAGCTTGAGCAGGGAATCCCTTAGATATGGCTACACCTTC.

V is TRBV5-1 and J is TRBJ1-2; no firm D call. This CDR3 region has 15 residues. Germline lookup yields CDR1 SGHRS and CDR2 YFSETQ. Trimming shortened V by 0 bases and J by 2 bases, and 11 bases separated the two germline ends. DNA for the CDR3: TGCGCCAGCAGCTTGGCGATGCAGGCAAACTATGGCTACACCTTC. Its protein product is CASSLAMQANYGYTF. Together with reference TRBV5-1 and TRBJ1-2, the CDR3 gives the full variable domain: KAGVTQTPRYLIKTRGQQVTLSCSPISGHRSVSWYQQTPGQGLQFLFEYFSETQRNKGNFPGRFSGRQFSNSRSEMNVSTLELGDSALYLCASSLAMQANYGYTFGSGTRLTVV.

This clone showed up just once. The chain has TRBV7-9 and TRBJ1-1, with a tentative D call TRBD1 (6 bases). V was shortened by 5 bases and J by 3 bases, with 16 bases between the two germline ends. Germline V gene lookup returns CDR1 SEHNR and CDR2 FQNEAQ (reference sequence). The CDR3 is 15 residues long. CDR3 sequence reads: CASSQKGGGDTEAFF. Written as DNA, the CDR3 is TGTGCCAGCAGCCAAAAGGGAGGGGGAGACACTGAAGCTTTCTTT. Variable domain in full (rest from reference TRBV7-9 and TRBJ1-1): DTGVSQNPRHKITKRGQNVTFRCDPISEHNRLYWYRQTLGQGPEFLTYFQNEAQLEKSRLLSDRFSAERPKGSFSTLEIQRTEQGDSAMYLCASSQKGGGDTEAFFGQGTRLTVV.

The CDR3: CASSVMTMNTEAFF. In DNA, the CDR3 is TGCGCCAGCAGCGTCATGACAATGAACACTGAAGCTTTCTTT. The rearrangement uses TRBV5-1 and TRBJ1-1, with D unclear. Germline CDR1 and CDR2: SGHRS and YFSETQ. V was clipped by 4 bases and J by 0 bases, with 10 bases between them. This CDR3 contains 14 residues.

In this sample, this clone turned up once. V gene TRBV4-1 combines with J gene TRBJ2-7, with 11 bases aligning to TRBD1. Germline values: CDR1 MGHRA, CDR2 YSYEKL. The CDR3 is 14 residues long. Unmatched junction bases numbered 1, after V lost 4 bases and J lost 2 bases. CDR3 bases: TGCGCCAGCAGCCCGGACAGGGGGCCCTACGAGCAGTACTTC. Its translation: CASSPDRGPYEQYF.

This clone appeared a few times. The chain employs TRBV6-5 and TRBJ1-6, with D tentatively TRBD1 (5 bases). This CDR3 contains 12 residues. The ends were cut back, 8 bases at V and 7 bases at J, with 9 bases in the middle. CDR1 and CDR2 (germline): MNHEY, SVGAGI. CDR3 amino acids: CASGRVNSPLHF. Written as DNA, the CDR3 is TGTGCCAGCGGCAGGGTGAATTCACCCCTCCACTTT.

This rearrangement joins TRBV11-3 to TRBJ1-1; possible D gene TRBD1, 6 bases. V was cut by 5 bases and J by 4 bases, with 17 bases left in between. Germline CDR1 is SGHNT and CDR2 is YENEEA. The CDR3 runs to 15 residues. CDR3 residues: CASSAEQGWATEAFF. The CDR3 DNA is TGTGCCAGCAGCGCAGAACAGGGTTGGGCCACTGAAGCTTTCTTT.

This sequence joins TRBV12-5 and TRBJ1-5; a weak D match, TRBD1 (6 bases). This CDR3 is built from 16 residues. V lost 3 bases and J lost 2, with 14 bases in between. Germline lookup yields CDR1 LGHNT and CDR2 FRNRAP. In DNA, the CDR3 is TGTGCTAGTGGTTTCCCCACAGGGTTGGGCAATCAGCCCCAGCATTTT. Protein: CASGFPTGLGNQPQHF.

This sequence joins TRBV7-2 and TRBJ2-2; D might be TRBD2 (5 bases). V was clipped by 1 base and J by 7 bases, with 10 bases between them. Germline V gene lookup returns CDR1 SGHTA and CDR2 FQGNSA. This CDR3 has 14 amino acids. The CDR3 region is CASSLGRDIGELFF. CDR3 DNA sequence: TGTGCCAGCAGCTTAGGCCGGGATATCGGGGAGCTGTTTTTT.

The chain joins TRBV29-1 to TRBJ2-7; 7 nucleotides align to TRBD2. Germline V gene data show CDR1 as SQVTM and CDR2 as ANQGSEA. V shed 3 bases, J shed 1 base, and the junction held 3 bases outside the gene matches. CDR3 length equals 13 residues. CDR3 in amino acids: CSVDGGGSYEQYF. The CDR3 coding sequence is TGCAGCGTTGACGGCGGGGGATCCTACGAGCAGTACTTC.

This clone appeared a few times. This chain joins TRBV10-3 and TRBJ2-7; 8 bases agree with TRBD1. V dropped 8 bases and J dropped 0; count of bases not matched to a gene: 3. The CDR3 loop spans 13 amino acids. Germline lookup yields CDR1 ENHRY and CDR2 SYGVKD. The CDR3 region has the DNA TGTGCCATCCGGACAGGGAGCTCCTACGAGCAGTACTTC. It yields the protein CAIRTGSSYEQYF.

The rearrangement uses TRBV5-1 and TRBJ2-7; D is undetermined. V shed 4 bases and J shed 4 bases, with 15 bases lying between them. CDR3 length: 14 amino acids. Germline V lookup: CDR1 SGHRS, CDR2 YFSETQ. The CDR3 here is CASSEPARSYEQYF. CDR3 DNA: TGCGCCAGCAGCGAGCCGGCCCGGAGTTACGAGCAGTACTTC.

CDR3 DNA sequence: TGTGCCAGCTCACCACCGTTACGGAACTATGGCTACACCTTC. Translated: CASSPPLRNYGYTF. The chain couples TRBV18 to TRBJ1-2, with D unclear. Germline V lookup: CDR1 KGHSH, CDR2 LQKENI. The V and J ends lost 0 bases and 2 bases respectively, with 7 bases between them. This CDR3 has 14 residues.

DNA of the CDR3: TGTGCCAGCAGCCCCGCCCGGGTAGCCCAGAGCTCTGGAAACACCATATATTTT. Translating it yields CASSPARVAQSSGNTIYF. The rearrangement links TRBV13 to TRBJ1-3; D not certain. Germline V gives CDR1 PRHDT, CDR2 FYEKMQ (reference sequence). This CDR3 is built from 18 residues. V was pared by 5 bases and J by 0 bases, with 20 bases between.

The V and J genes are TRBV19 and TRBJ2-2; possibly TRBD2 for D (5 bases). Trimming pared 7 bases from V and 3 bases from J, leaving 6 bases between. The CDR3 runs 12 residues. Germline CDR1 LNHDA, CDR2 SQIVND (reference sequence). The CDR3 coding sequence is TGTGCCAGTACGGGGTACACCGGGGAGCTGTTTTTT. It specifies CASTGYTGELFF. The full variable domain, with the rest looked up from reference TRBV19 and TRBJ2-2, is DGGITQSPKYLFRKEGQNVTLSCEQNLNHDAMYWYRQDPGQGLRLIYYSQIVNDFQKGDIAEGYSVSREKKESFPLTVTSAQKNPTAFYLCASTGYTGELFFGEGSRLTVL.

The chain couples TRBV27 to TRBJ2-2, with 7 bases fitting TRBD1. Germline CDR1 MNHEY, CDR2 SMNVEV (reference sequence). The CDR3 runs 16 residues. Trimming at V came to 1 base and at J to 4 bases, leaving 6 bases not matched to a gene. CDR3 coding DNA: TGTGCCAGCAGTTTATTGGCGTCAGGGGGCACCGGGGAGCTGTTTTTT. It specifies CASSLLASGGTGELFF.

The CDR3 DNA is TGTGCCAGCAGCCAAGTGGTTAGCGGGGGGGCGTCTGAGCAGTTCTTC. Translating it yields CASSQVVSGGASEQFF. The V gene is TRBV3-1 (or the pseudogene TRBV3-2), the J gene TRBJ2-1, with TRBD2 matching over 11 bases. Germline CDR1 reads LGHDT; CDR2 reads YNNKEL (reference sequence). Trimming cost V 1 base and J 9 bases; bases outside gene matches: 8. There are 16 residues in the CDR3.

The CDR3 reads CASSLLGQEYEQYF. As DNA, the CDR3 is TGCGCCAGCAGCTTGTTGGGACAAGAGTACGAGCAGTACTTC. V is TRBV5-1 and J is TRBJ2-7; weak D call: TRBD1 (6 bases). The CDR3 sequence is 14 residues long. The germline CDR1 and CDR2 sequences are SGHRS and YFSETQ. V lost 1 base and J lost 4, with 12 bases in between.

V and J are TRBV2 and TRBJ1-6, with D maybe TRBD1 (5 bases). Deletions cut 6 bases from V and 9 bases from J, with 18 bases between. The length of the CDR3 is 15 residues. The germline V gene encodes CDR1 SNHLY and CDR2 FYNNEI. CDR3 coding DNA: TGTGCCAGCAGAAGAGCCGGGGGGGTCGGTTCACCCCTCCACTTT. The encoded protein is CASRRAGGVGSPLHF.